These 24 T cell receptor beta chains share one sample of origin, sequenced in a study of blood T cell repertoires in COVID-19. The data were produced by immunoSEQ multiplex PCR, yet TCRdb's version contains in-frame clones alone and is incomplete. In the table there are approximately 110,000 clones, 80% to 90% of which are singletons. The sequenced sample was peripheral blood. The receptor set was obtained from a human donor in a cohort sampled during active COVID-19.

The rearrangement joins TRBV7-9 to TRBJ2-5, with 7 bases lining up with TRBD2. The ends lost 1 base at V and 9 bases at J; junction bases unmatched: 8. Looked up from germline, CDR1 is SEHNR and CDR2 is FQNEAQ (reference sequence). There are 14 residues in the CDR3. The CDR3 here is CASSLEGGKYPQYF. The CDR3 DNA reads as TGTGCCAGCAGCTTAGAGGGAGGGAAGTACCCCCAGTACTTC.

The V gene is TRBV5-1, the J gene TRBJ1-1; the D gene is possibly TRBD1 (5 bases). CDR1 is SGHRS, CDR2 YFSETQ, per germline. The CDR3 has 15 residues. Trimming took off 0 bases at V and 4 bases at J, with 13 bases between the two ends. This chain's CDR3 is CASSLEGPGGTEAFF. The CDR3 DNA reads as TGCGCCAGCAGCTTGGAAGGGCCCGGGGGCACTGAAGCTTTCTTT.

The chain combines TRBV5-1 with TRBJ2-2, with TRBD1 identical over 9 bases. Germline assignment: CDR1 SGHRS and CDR2 YFSETQ. The trim removed 2 bases at V and 6 bases at J, leaving 5 bases unmatched. CDR3 length equals 15 residues. CDR3 region: CASSFGQGRPGELFF. In DNA form, the CDR3 reads TGCGCCAGCAGCTTCGGACAGGGGAGACCCGGGGAGCTGTTTTTT.

This chain connects TRBV10-3 to TRBJ1-3; D gene uncertain. The CDR3 extends over 13 amino acids. V lost 4 bases, J lost 1 base, and 5 bases lay in between. Per the germline V gene, CDR1 is ENHRY and CDR2 is SYGVKD. CDR3 protein: CAISVSSGNTIYF. The CDR3 nucleotides are TGTGCCATCAGTGTCAGTTCTGGAAACACCATATATTTT.

The rearrangement joins TRBV28 to TRBJ2-2; a possible D gene is TRBD1 (5 bases). This CDR3 spans 14 amino acids. Germline V CDR1 and CDR2: MDHEN, SYDVKM. V dropped 3 bases and J dropped 5 bases, with 10 bases sitting between them. The CDR3 coding sequence is TGTGCCAGCAGTTTGCCAGGGTTAACCGGGGAGCTGTTTTTT. Its translation is CASSLPGLTGELFF.

The rearrangement uses TRBV7-3 and TRBJ2-1; 13 positions agree with TRBD2. The CDR3 is made up of 14 amino acids. CDR1 is SGHTA, CDR2 FQGTGA, per germline. Trimming took 5 bases from V and 8 from J; bases not matched to a gene: 3. CDR3 sequence: CASSKTSGGYEQFF. CDR3 DNA sequence: TGTGCCAGCAGCAAGACTAGCGGGGGGTATGAGCAGTTCTTC.

The genes are TRBV6-5 and TRBJ1-2; 10 nucleotides line up with TRBD1. The length of the CDR3 is 14 residues. Germline loops: CDR1 MNHEY, CDR2 SVGAGI. Germline trimming cut 8 bases from V and 8 bases from J; bases unmatched to any gene: 11. CDR3 bases: TGTGCCAGCCTATCTAGGGGGACAGGGGCAGGCTACACCTTC. Translating gives CASLSRGTGAGYTF.

The gene calls are TRBV28 and TRBJ1-1, with D tentatively TRBD1 (6 bases). The V end was cut by 6 bases, the J end by 2 bases, with 16 bases between. Germline lookup yields CDR1 MDHEN and CDR2 SYDVKM. The CDR3 totals 15 residues. CDR3 region: CASSTQTGSNTEAFF. The CDR3 nucleotides are TGTGCCAGCAGCACCCAGACAGGCTCAAACACTGAAGCTTTCTTT. The full variable domain, completed using reference TRBV28 and TRBJ1-1, is DVKVTQSSRYLVKRTGEKVFLECVQDMDHENMFWYRQDPGLGLRLIYFSYDVKMKEKGDIPEGYSVSREKKERFSLILESASTNQTSMYLCASSTQTGSNTEAFFGQGTRLTVV.

The V gene is TRBV4-1, the J gene TRBJ2-5, with 10 bases identical to TRBD2. Germline CDR1 MGHRA, CDR2 YSYEKL. The CDR3 has 18 amino acids. Germline trimming cut 1 base from V and 1 base from J; bases unmatched to any gene: 9. The CDR3 sequence: CASSQVFGTSGVQETQYF. Written as DNA, the CDR3 is TGCGCCAGCAGCCAAGTTTTCGGTACTAGCGGGGTCCAAGAGACCCAGTACTTC.

V is TRBV10-3 and J is TRBJ2-1; the D is unclear. Per germline, CDR1 ENHRY and CDR2 SYGVKD. Trimming took off 8 bases at V and 5 bases at J, with 13 bases between the two ends. This CDR3 is built from 13 residues. CDR3 in DNA: TGTGCCATCGAGCAGGTTGGCCACAATGAGCAGTTCTTC. As protein: CAIEQVGHNEQFF.

V gene TRBV5-5 combines with J gene TRBJ2-2; D uncertain. From germline, CDR1 is SGHKS and CDR2 YYEKEE (reference sequence). V lost 0 bases and J 4 bases, leaving 13 bases between the germline ends. This CDR3 has 16 residues. The DNA for the CDR3 is TGTGCCAGCAGCTTGGCCCTGCATGGCGGCACCGGGGAGCTGTTTTTT. This sequence encodes CASSLALHGGTGELFF. Looking up the rest from reference TRBV5-5 and TRBJ2-2 gives the full variable domain: DAGVTQSPTHLIKTRGQQVTLRCSPISGHKSVSWYQQVLGQGPQFIFQYYEKEERGRGNFPDRFSARQFPNYSSELNVNALLLGDSALYLCASSLALHGGTGELFFGEGSRLTVL.

The rearrangement joins TRBV10-3 to TRBJ1-2; TRBD1 is a possible D gene (6 bases). The CDR3 has 13 residues. V lost 2 bases and J 8 bases, leaving 12 bases between the germline ends. Germline CDR1 and CDR2: ENHRY and SYGVKD. The CDR3 region is CAISEQGRQGYTF. The CDR3 coding sequence is TGTGCCATCAGTGAGCAGGGGAGACAAGGCTACACCTTC.

This rearrangement joins TRBV7-3 to TRBJ2-7, with a tentative D call TRBD2 (6 bases). The V end lost 0 bases, the J end lost 7 bases, and 19 bases lay between the germline ends. CDR1 and CDR2 from the germline V gene are SGHTA and FQGTGA. CDR3 size: 16 residues. CDR3 loop: CASSLTEAVLRGEQYF. The DNA for the CDR3 is TGTGCCAGCAGCTTAACGGAGGCGGTCCTGCGGGGAGAGCAGTACTTC.

This clone was counted a few times. The rearrangement uses TRBV4-1 and TRBJ2-7; TRBD2 matches at 7 bases. This CDR3 region has 15 residues. Trimming removed 4 bases from V and 4 bases from J; junction bases left unmatched: 10. Germline V gene data show CDR1 as MGHRA and CDR2 as YSYEKL. The DNA for the CDR3 is TGCGCCAGCAGCCCCGGTAGGGGACTATTTTACGAGCAGTACTTC. Translated, it gives CASSPGRGLFYEQYF.

The table lists this clone with a count of one. DNA of the CDR3: TGTGCCACCTGCCTTTCCGGGACCTATAATTCACCCCTCCACTTT. Protein product: CATCLSGTYNSPLHF. This chain joins TRBV19 and TRBJ1-6; D unresolved. CDR1 is LNHDA, CDR2 SQIVND, per germline (reference sequence). The V end lost 10 bases, the J end lost 2 bases, and 15 bases lay between the germline ends. CDR3 length: 15 amino acids.

The chain links TRBV19 to TRBJ2-3; 10 bases line up with TRBD1. The V gene end was trimmed by 7 bases and the J gene end by 1 base; junction bases not matched to a gene: 5. Germline V gene sequence: CDR1 LNHDA, CDR2 SQIVND (reference sequence). The length of the CDR3 is 15 residues. Here the CDR3 reads CASNRGQGGTDTQYF. CDR3 in DNA: TGTGCCAGTAATCGCGGACAGGGGGGCACAGATACGCAGTATTTT.

This clone was observed a handful of times. V and J are TRBV7-9 and TRBJ1-3; no reliable D call. The V end was cut by 5 bases, the J end by 1 base, with 9 bases between. This CDR3 is built from 14 residues. The germline V gene has CDR1 SEHNR and CDR2 FQNEAQ (reference sequence). The CDR3 DNA reads TGTGCCAGCAGCCACGCGGGATCTGGAAACACCATATATTTT. Translated, it gives CASSHAGSGNTIYF.

J is TRBJ1-1 and V is TRBV10-3; no clear D. Between the trimmed V and J ends, which lost 0 bases and 1 base, there was a span of 12 bases. Germline-derived CDR1 and CDR2 are ENHRY and SYGVKD. The CDR3 consists of 16 residues. CDR3 loop: CAISESADFPNTEAFF. CDR3 DNA sequence: TGTGCCATCAGTGAGTCTGCAGACTTTCCGAACACTGAAGCTTTCTTT.

V and J are TRBV6-5 and TRBJ1-6, with 7 bases aligning to TRBD1. Germline assignment: CDR1 MNHEY and CDR2 SVGAGI. This CDR3 spans 15 amino acids. J gave up 7 bases and V 4 bases, and 7 bases lay outside the gene matches. In DNA form, the CDR3 reads TGTGCCAGCAGTTGGGTCAGGGGGGAAAATTCACCCCTCCACTTT. The encoded protein is CASSWVRGENSPLHF.

This clone was recorded only once. The chain joins TRBV9 to TRBJ2-3, with 12 bases that match TRBD2. Germline V CDR1 and CDR2: SGDLS, YYNGEE. V lost 4 bases and J lost 5; bases outside the gene matches: 11. The CDR3 is 17 residues long. Written as DNA, the CDR3 is TGTGCCAGCAGCCCGATCCGACTAGCGGGAGTTCAAGATACGCAGTATTTT. This sequence encodes CASSPIRLAGVQDTQYF.

The gene calls are TRBV2 and TRBJ2-7; TRBD2 matches 7 bases. Trimming cost V 6 bases and J 1 base; bases outside gene matches: 6. From germline, CDR1 is SNHLY and CDR2 FYNNEI. The CDR3 spans 14 residues. The CDR3 sequence is CASSHREVSYEQYF. The CDR3 nucleotides are TGTGCCAGCAGCCACCGGGAGGTGTCCTACGAGCAGTACTTC.

In nucleotides, the CDR3 is TGTGCCAGTAGTAAGCCGGAGGACTCCGTCTACGAGCAGTACTTC. Translation: CASSKPEDSVYEQYF. The V call is TRBV19, the J call TRBJ2-7; weak D call: TRBD2 (5 bases). The CDR3 loop spans 15 amino acids. In germline, CDR1 is LNHDA, CDR2 SQIVND (reference sequence). Trimming pared 4 bases from V and 3 bases from J, leaving 16 bases between.

J is TRBJ2-7 and V is TRBV18, with D maybe TRBD1 (5 bases). The CDR3 spans 12 residues. The V gene lost 2 bases and the J gene lost 6 bases, with 8 bases spanning the gap. The V gene's germline CDR1 is KGHSH and CDR2 LQKENI. CDR3 residues: CASSPDRSEQYF. CDR3 nucleotide sequence: TGTGCCAGCTCACCAGACAGATCCGAGCAGTACTTC.

The chain has TRBV19 and TRBJ2-3; D uncertain. CDR1 and CDR2 from the germline V gene are LNHDA and SQIVND (reference sequence). CDR3 length: 15 amino acids. V lost 7 bases and J 0 bases, leaving 14 bases between the germline ends. The CDR3 nucleotides are TGTGCCAGTACCCTCGGCGGTAGCAGCACAGATACGCAGTATTTT. It is translated as CASTLGGSSTDTQYF. Variable domain in full (rest from reference TRBV19 and TRBJ2-3): DGGITQSPKYLFRKEGQNVTLSCEQNLNHDAMYWYRQDPGQGLRLIYYSQIVNDFQKGDIAEGYSVSREKKESFPLTVTSAQKNPTAFYLCASTLGGSSTDTQYFGPGTRLTVL.